These 23 T cell receptor beta chains share one sample of origin, sequenced in a study of blood T cell repertoires in COVID-19. Only in-frame clones appear in the TCRdb table, and some are missing; sequencing was by immunoSEQ multiplex PCR. Of approximately 86,000 clones listed, about 80% are singletons. The source material was peripheral blood. The receptors shown here come from a woman in her seventies with acute or convalescent COVID-19.

This clone was seen only a few times. CDR3 coding DNA: TGCGCCAGCAGCTTGGGCAGGGGGTACTATGGCTACACCTTC. Protein product: CASSLGRGYYGYTF. The chain joins TRBV5-1 to TRBJ1-2; 7 nucleotides align to TRBD1. The CDR3 sequence is 14 residues long. CDR1 is SGHRS, CDR2 YFSETQ, per germline. V dropped 0 bases and J dropped 3; count of bases not matched to a gene: 2.

The V and J genes are TRBV7-9 and TRBJ2-3; weak D call: TRBD2 (5 bases). The CDR3 consists of 17 residues. Per germline, CDR1 SEHNR and CDR2 FQNEAQ (reference sequence). V was cut by 2 bases and J by 1 base, with 16 bases left in between. The CDR3 sequence is CASSLMSNSGGTDTQYF. CDR3 DNA sequence: TGTGCCAGCAGCTTAATGTCGAACTCCGGGGGCACAGATACGCAGTATTTT. The whole variable domain, filled in from reference TRBV7-9 and TRBJ2-3, reads DTGVSQNPRHKITKRGQNVTFRCDPISEHNRLYWYRQTLGQGPEFLTYFQNEAQLEKSRLLSDRFSAERPKGSFSTLEIQRTEQGDSAMYLCASSLMSNSGGTDTQYFGPGTRLTVL.

The chain has TRBV4-1 and TRBJ1-5; tentative D call: TRBD1 (6 bases). The ends were cut back, 0 bases at V and 9 bases at J, with 15 bases in the middle. Per the germline V gene, CDR1 is MGHRA and CDR2 is YSYEKL. The CDR3 totals 15 residues. The CDR3 sequence is CASSQEGAGVGPQHF. Written as DNA, the CDR3 is TGCGCCAGCAGCCAAGAGGGGGCAGGAGTGGGGCCCCAGCATTTT.

This clone came up a few times. The V gene is TRBV19, the J gene TRBJ2-7; D is unclear. Germline CDR1 LNHDA, CDR2 SQIVND (reference sequence). Trimming removed 5 bases at V and 0 bases at J, with 11 bases between. The CDR3 consists of 14 residues. The CDR3 here is CASSHDPSSYEQYF. DNA for the CDR3: TGTGCCAGTAGTCACGATCCCAGCTCCTACGAGCAGTACTTC.

This clone was recorded only once. The rearrangement links TRBV6-1 to TRBJ1-1, with D maybe TRBD1 (6 bases). The V gene lost 4 bases and the J gene lost 3 bases, with 9 bases spanning the gap. Germline CDR1 and CDR2: MNHNS and SASEGT. The CDR3 totals 13 residues. This CDR3 is CASSAEGDTEAFF. DNA for the CDR3: TGTGCCAGCAGTGCTGAGGGGGACACTGAAGCTTTCTTT.

V is TRBV30 and J is TRBJ1-3, with D maybe TRBD1 (5 bases). V lost 6 bases, J lost 0 bases, and 12 bases lay in between. Germline V gene lookup returns CDR1 GTSNPN and CDR2 SVGIG (reference sequence). The length of the CDR3 is 14 residues. The CDR3: CACHRDSSGNTIYF. CDR3 nucleotide sequence: TGTGCCTGTCACCGGGACTCCTCTGGAAACACCATATATTTT.

This clone was seen repeatedly, ten times or more. This chain links TRBV5-4 with TRBJ1-2, with 9 bases lining up with TRBD1. The CDR3 has 18 residues. The V and J ends lost 0 bases and 7 bases, in that order; junction bases with no gene match: 16. Germline V gene lookup returns CDR1 SGHNT and CDR2 YYREEE (reference sequence). CDR3 nucleotide sequence: TGTGCCAGCAGCTTGGGACTAGCTGGACAGGGGAGTTTAGTTGGCTACACCTTC. It encodes CASSLGLAGQGSLVGYTF.

This clone was seen only once. This sequence joins TRBV28 and TRBJ2-7; 9 bases fit TRBD1. The CDR3 loop spans 15 amino acids. Unmatched junction bases numbered 4, after V lost 3 bases and J lost 1 base. CDR1 is MDHEN and CDR2 is SYDVKM in the germline V gene. DNA of the CDR3: TGTGCCAGCAGTTTGCGCGGGACAGGGTCCTACGAGCAGTACTTC. Protein: CASSLRGTGSYEQYF.

This sequence joins TRBV19 and TRBJ2-7; weak D call: TRBD1 (6 bases). Germline lookup yields CDR1 LNHDA and CDR2 SQIVND (reference sequence). Between the trimmed V and J ends, which lost 5 bases and 6 bases, there was a span of 14 bases. The CDR3 totals 13 residues. This CDR3 reads CASSPLTGSEQYF. The CDR3 nucleotides read TGTGCCAGTAGTCCCCTCACAGGGAGCGAGCAGTACTTC.

The gene calls are TRBV5-4 and TRBJ1-6, with D perhaps matching TRBD1 (6 bases). Germline loops: CDR1 SGHNT, CDR2 YYREEE (reference sequence). There are 15 residues in the CDR3. V was pared by 4 bases and J by 8 bases, with 16 bases between. The CDR3 DNA sequence: TGTGCCAGCAGCACCAGGGGTTTTAGGGATTCACCCCTCCACTTT. This gives the protein CASSTRGFRDSPLHF.

The chain links TRBV6-5 to TRBJ2-7, with TRBD1 matching 7 bases. CDR1 is MNHEY, CDR2 SVGAGI, per germline. The trim removed 6 bases at V and 2 bases at J, leaving 7 bases unmatched. This CDR3 contains 14 residues. As DNA, the CDR3 is TGTGCCAGCAGCCCGGGACAGTGGCCCTACGAGCAGTACTTC. It specifies CASSPGQWPYEQYF.

The table lists this clone with a few counts. The gene calls are TRBV6-5 and TRBJ1-1; tentatively, D is TRBD1 (5 bases). CDR3 length: 15 residues. In germline, CDR1 is MNHEY, CDR2 SVGAGI. V was clipped by 2 bases and J by 0 bases, with 10 bases between them. CDR3 in amino acids: CASSYQTGVNTEAFF. In nucleotides, the CDR3 is TGTGCCAGCAGTTACCAAACGGGGGTGAACACTGAAGCTTTCTTT.

The CDR3 loop reads CASSIRQGALRYYSPLHF. The CDR3 DNA reads TGTGCCAGCAGTATACGACAGGGGGCTCTTCGTTATTATTCACCCCTCCACTTT. The chain combines TRBV28 with TRBJ1-6; 10 bases match TRBD1. The CDR3 covers 18 residues. Germline CDR1 and CDR2: MDHEN and SYDVKM. J gave up 8 bases and V 5 bases, and 15 bases lay outside the gene matches.

The chain is built from TRBV7-2 and TRBJ2-7, with 9 positions matching TRBD2. CDR1 is SGHTA, CDR2 FQGNSA, per germline. This CDR3 comprises 15 residues. V lost 1 base, J lost 3 bases, and 4 bases stayed unmatched. Here the CDR3 reads CASSLGASGVYEQYF. DNA for the CDR3: TGTGCCAGCAGCTTAGGAGCTAGCGGGGTCTACGAGCAGTACTTC.

The V gene is TRBV9, the J gene TRBJ2-1; 7 bases fit TRBD2. Unmatched junction bases numbered 10, after V lost 0 bases and J lost 4 bases. In germline, CDR1 is SGDLS, CDR2 YYNGEE. There are 17 residues in the CDR3. CDR3 sequence (DNA): TGTGCCAGCAGCGTAGGCGGGAGCCCCGTGGCTTACAATGAGCAGTTCTTC. Protein sequence: CASSVGGSPVAYNEQFF.

A single count supports this clone. The chain couples TRBV28 to TRBJ1-1, with D perhaps TRBD1 (6 bases). V gave up 3 bases and J gave up 3 bases, with 14 bases separating them. This CDR3 is built from 15 residues. Germline CDR1 is MDHEN and CDR2 is SYDVKM. Here the CDR3 reads CASSFPTGRDTEAFF. DNA of the CDR3: TGTGCCAGCAGTTTTCCCACAGGGCGGGACACTGAAGCTTTCTTT.

V usage is TRBV29-1 and J usage is TRBJ1-2, with D perhaps matching TRBD1 (6 bases). The CDR3 covers 11 residues. Trimming removed 7 bases from V and 4 bases from J, with 10 bases in between. The germline CDR1 and CDR2 sequences are SQVTM and ANQGSEA. CDR3 in DNA: TGCAGCGCGACAGGTAGCTATGGCTACACCTTC. Amino acid sequence: CSATGSYGYTF. Looking up the rest from reference TRBV29-1 and TRBJ1-2 gives the full variable domain: SAVISQKPSRDICQRGTSLTIQCQVDSQVTMMFWYRQQPGQSLTLIATANQGSEATYESGFVIDKFPISRPNLTFSTLTVSNMSPEDSSIYLCSATGSYGYTFGSGTRLTVV.

This chain uses TRBV5-6 with TRBJ1-2, with TRBD1 matching 8 bases. Per germline, CDR1 SGHDT and CDR2 YYEEEE. The length of the CDR3 is 14 residues. Trimming took 6 bases from V and 1 from J; bases not matched to a gene: 5. The CDR3 here is CASNRQGINYGYTF. CDR3 nucleotides: TGTGCCAGCAACAGACAGGGGATTAACTATGGCTACACCTTC.

This clone occurred once. The gene calls are TRBV27 and TRBJ2-7, with 8 bases matching TRBD1. CDR3 length equals 16 residues. Germline V gene lookup returns CDR1 MNHEY and CDR2 SMNVEV (reference sequence). V lost 5 bases to trimming and J lost 7 bases; unmatched junction nucleotides: 16. CDR3 nucleotides: TGTGCCAGCAGTCGAAACCCTCGGACAGGGTGGAGGGAGCAGTACTTC. This translates into CASSRNPRTGWREQYF.

The chain links TRBV13 to TRBJ2-1; TRBD2 matches at 7 bases. CDR3 length: 15 residues. CDR1 is PRHDT, CDR2 FYEKMQ, per germline (reference sequence). J was trimmed by 1 base and V by 5 bases; bases with no gene match: 5. CDR3 sequence (DNA): TGTGCCAGCAGCCCAGAGCGGGGATCCTACAATGAGCAGTTCTTC. Translation gives CASSPERGSYNEQFF.

The V and J genes are TRBV19 and TRBJ2-1; 9 bases line up with TRBD1. J gave up 4 bases and V 6 bases, and 4 bases lay outside the gene matches. The CDR3 is made up of 14 amino acids. Germline V CDR1 and CDR2: LNHDA, SQIVND (reference sequence). The CDR3 nucleotides read TGTGCCAGTAGCCGGGACAGGGTATACAATGAGCAGTTCTTC. Its protein product is CASSRDRVYNEQFF.

This clone was detected ten times or more. This chain uses TRBV2 with TRBJ1-6; D ambiguous. The CDR3 sequence is 12 residues long. Germline-derived CDR1 and CDR2 are SNHLY and FYNNEI. Trimming took 7 bases from V and 8 from J, leaving 9 bases between them. The CDR3 is CASTVGDSPLHF. The CDR3 coding sequence is TGTGCCAGCACGGTCGGAGATTCACCCCTCCACTTT.

This chain links TRBV10-3 with TRBJ1-2, with no clear D. Trimming cost V 1 base and J 8 bases, with 5 bases left between them. The CDR3 runs 11 residues. The germline V gene encodes CDR1 ENHRY and CDR2 SYGVKD. The CDR3 protein is CAISEYRGYTF. The CDR3 coding sequence is TGTGCCATCAGTGAGTATAGAGGCTACACCTTC.